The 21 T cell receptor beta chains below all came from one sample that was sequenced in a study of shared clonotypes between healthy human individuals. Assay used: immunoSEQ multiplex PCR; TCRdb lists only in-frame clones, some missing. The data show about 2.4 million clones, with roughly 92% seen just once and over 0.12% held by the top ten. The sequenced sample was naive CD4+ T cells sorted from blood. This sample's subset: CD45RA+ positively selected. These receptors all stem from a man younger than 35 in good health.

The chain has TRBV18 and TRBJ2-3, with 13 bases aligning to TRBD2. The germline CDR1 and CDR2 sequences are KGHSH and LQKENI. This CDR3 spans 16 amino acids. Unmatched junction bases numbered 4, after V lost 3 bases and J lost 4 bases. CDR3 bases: TGTGCCAGCTCACCGCGGACTAGCGGGAGCGCAGATACGCAGTATTTT. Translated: CASSPRTSGSADTQYF.

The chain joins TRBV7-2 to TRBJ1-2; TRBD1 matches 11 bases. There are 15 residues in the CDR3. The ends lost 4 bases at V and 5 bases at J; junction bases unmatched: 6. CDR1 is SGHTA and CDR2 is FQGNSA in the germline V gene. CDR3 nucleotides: TGTGCCAGCAGCTCCCCCGGGACAGGGGGGTATGGCTACACCTTC. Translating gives CASSSPGTGGYGYTF.

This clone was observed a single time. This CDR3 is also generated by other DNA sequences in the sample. This CDR3 is CASSQVGSGANVLTF. In nucleotides, the CDR3 is TGCGCCAGCAGCCAAGTCGGGTCTGGGGCCAACGTCCTGACTTTC. The chain joins TRBV4-3 to TRBJ2-6; D is undetermined. Germline CDR1 is LGHNA and CDR2 is YSLEER. V was shortened by 1 base and J by 1 base, with 5 bases between the two germline ends. The CDR3 has 15 amino acids.

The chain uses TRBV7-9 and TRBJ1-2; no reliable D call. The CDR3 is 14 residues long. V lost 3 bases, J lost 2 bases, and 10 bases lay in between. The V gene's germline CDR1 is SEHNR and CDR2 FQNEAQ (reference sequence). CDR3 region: CASSLDGLNYGYTF. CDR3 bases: TGTGCCAGCAGCTTGGATGGACTAAACTATGGCTACACCTTC.

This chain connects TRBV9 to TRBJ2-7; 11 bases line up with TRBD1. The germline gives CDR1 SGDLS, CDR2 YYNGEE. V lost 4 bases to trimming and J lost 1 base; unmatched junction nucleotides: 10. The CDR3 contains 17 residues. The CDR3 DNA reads TGTGCCAGCAGCCCCCGCCTCGGACAGGGGGCTTCCTACGAGCAGTACTTC. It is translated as CASSPRLGQGASYEQYF.

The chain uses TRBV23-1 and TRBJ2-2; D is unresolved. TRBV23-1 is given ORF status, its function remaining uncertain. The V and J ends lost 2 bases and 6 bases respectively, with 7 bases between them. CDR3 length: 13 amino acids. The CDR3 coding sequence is TGCGCCAGCAGTCAAGCCTGTCCCGGGGAGCTGTTTTTT. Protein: CASSQACPGELFF.

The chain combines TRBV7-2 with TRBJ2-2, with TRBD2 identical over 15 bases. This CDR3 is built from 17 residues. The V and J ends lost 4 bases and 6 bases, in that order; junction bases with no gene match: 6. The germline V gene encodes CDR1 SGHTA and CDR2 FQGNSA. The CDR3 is CASSSRTSGRVAGELFF. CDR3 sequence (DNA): TGTGCCAGCAGCTCCCGGACTAGCGGGAGGGTGGCCGGGGAGCTGTTTTTT. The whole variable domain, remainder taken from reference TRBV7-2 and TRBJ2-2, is GAGVSQSPSNKVTEKGKDVELRCDPISGHTALYWYRQSLGQGLEFLIYFQGNSAPDKSGLPSDRFSAERTGGSVSTLTIQRTQQEDSAVYLCASSSRTSGRVAGELFFGEGSRLTVL.

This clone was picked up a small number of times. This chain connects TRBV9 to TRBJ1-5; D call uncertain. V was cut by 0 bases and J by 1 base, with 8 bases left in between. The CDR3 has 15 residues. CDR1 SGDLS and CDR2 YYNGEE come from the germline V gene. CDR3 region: CASSVGLGSNQPQHF. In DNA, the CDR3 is TGTGCCAGCAGCGTAGGTTTGGGGAGCAATCAGCCCCAGCATTTT.

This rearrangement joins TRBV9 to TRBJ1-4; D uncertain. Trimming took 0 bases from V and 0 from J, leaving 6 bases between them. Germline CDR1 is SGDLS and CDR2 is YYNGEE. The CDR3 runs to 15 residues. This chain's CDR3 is CASSVEAATNEKLFF. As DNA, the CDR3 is TGTGCCAGCAGCGTAGAGGCGGCAACTAATGAAAAACTGTTTTTT.

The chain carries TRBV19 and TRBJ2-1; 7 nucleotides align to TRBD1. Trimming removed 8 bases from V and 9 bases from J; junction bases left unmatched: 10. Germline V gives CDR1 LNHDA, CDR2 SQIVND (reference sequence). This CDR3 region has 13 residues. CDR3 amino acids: CASGRTGTGEQFF. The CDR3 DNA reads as TGTGCCAGTGGACGGACAGGAACGGGTGAGCAGTTCTTC.

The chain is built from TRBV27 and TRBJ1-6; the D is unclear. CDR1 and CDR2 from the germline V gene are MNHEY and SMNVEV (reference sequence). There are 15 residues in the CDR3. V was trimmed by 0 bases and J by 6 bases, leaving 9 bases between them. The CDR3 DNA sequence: TGTGCCAGCAGTTTATCGAGAACCCCTAATTCACCCCTCCACTTT. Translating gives CASSLSRTPNSPLHF.

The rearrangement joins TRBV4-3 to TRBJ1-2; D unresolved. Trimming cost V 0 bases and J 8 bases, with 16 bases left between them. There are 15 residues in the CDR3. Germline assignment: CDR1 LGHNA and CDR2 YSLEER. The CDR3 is CASSQDLGWWKGYTF. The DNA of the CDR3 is TGCGCCAGCAGCCAAGATCTAGGGTGGTGGAAGGGCTACACCTTC.

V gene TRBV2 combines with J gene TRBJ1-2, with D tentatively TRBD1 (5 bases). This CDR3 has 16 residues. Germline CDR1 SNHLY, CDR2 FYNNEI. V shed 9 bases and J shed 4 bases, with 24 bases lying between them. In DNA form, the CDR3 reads TGTGCCAGTTGGTCGGGGACGGGGTTGGGTTTCTATGGCTACACCTTC. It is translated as CASWSGTGLGFYGYTF. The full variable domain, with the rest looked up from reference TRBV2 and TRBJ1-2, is EPEVTQTPSHQVTQMGQEVILRCVPISNHLYFYWYRQILGQKVEFLVSFYNNEISEKSEIFDDQFSVERPDGSNFTLKIRSTKLEDSAMYFCASWSGTGLGFYGYTFGSGTRLTVV.

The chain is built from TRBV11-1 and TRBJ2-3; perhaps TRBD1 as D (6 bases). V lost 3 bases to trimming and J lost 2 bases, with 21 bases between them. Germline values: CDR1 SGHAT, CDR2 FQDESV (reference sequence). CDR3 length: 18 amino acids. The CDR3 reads CASSFGQGIKPPTDTQYF. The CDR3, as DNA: TGTGCCAGCAGCTTCGGGCAGGGGATCAAACCTCCCACAGATACGCAGTATTTT. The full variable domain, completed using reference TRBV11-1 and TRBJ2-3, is EAEVAQSPRYKITEKSQAVAFWCDPISGHATLYWYRQILGQGPELLVQFQDESVVDDSQLPKDRFSAERLKGVDSTLKIQPAELGDSAMYLCASSFGQGIKPPTDTQYFGPGTRLTVL.

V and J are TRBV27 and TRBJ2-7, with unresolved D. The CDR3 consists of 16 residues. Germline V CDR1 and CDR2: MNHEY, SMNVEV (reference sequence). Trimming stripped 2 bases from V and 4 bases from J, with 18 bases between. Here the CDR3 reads CASSLRAAGTAYEQYF. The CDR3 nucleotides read TGTGCCAGCAGTTTAAGGGCGGCAGGAACCGCTTACGAGCAGTACTTC.

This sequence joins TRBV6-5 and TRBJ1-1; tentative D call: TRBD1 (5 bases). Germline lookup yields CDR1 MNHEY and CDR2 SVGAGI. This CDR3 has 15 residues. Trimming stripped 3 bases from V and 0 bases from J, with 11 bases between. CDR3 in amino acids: CASSYDRGLNTEAFF. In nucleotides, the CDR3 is TGTGCCAGCAGTTATGACAGAGGGTTGAACACTGAAGCTTTCTTT.

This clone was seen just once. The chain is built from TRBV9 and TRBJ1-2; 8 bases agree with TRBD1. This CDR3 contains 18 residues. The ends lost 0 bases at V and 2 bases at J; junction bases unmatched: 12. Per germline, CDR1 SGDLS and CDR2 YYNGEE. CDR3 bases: TGTGCCAGCAGCGTAGAGCCGGGCGGGGCAGGGGGCAACTATGGCTACACCTTC. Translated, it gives CASSVEPGGAGGNYGYTF.

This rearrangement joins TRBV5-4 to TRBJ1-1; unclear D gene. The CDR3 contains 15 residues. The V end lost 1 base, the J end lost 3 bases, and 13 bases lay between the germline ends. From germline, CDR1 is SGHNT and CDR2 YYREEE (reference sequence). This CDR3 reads CASSLTWERYTEAFF. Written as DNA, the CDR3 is TGTGCCAGCAGCTTGACATGGGAGAGATACACTGAAGCTTTCTTT.

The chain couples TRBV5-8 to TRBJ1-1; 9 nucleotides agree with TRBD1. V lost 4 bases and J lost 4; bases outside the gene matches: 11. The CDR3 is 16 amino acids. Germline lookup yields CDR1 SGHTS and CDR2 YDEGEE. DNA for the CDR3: TGTGCCAGCAGCCCCGGGACAGGGTTTCGGGGCACTGAAGCTTTCTTT. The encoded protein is CASSPGTGFRGTEAFF.

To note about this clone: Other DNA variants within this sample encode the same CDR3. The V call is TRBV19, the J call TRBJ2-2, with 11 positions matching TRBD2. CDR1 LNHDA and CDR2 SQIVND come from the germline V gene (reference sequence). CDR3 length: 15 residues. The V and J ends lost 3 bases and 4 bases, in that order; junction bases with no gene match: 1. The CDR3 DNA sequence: TGTGCCAGTAGTATCGGGACTAGCGGCACCGGGGAGCTGTTTTTT. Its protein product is CASSIGTSGTGELFF.

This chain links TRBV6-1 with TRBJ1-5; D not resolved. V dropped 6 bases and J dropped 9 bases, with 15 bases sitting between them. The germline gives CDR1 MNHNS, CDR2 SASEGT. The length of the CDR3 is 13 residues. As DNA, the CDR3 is TGTGCCAGCAGCCAGTGGGTACACGGGCCCCAGCATTTT. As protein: CASSQWVHGPQHF.